This TCR beta chain came from a study of siplizumab effects on memory and regulatory T cells. Clones were read by immunoSEQ multiplex PCR, and TCRdb kept only the in-frame ones, dropping some. Among 55,000 to 65,000 clones listed, around 98% were seen once. V was shortened by 1 base and J by 6 bases, with 10 bases between the two germline ends. Germline V gives CDR1 PRHDT, CDR2 FYEKMQ (reference sequence). This CDR3 is built from 13 residues. The genes are TRBV13 and TRBJ2-7; D remains unclear. Material: naive CD8+ T cells sorted from blood. The source of this sequence is a human donor in good health. The CDR3 reads CASSLEADVEQYF. The CDR3 DNA sequence: TGTGCCAGCAGCTTAGAGGCCGACGTCGAGCAGTACTTC.